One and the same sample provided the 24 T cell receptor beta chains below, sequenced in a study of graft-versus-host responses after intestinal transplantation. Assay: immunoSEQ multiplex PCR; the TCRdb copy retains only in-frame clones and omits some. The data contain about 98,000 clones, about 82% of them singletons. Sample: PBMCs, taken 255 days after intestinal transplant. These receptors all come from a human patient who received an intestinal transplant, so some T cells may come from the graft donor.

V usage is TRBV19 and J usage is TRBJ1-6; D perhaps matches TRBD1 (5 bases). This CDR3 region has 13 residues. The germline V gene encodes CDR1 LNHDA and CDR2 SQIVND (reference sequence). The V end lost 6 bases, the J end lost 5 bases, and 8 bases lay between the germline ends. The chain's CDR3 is CASSDRNNSPLHF. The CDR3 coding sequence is TGTGCCAGTAGCGACAGAAATAATTCACCCCTCCACTTT.

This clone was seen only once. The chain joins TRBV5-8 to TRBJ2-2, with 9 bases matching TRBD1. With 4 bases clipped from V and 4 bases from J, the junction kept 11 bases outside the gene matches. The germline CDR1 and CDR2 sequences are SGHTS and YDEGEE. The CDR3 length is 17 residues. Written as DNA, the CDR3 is TGTGCCAGCAGCCCCCTGACAGGGGGGGGATTCACCGGGGAGCTGTTTTTT. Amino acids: CASSPLTGGGFTGELFF.

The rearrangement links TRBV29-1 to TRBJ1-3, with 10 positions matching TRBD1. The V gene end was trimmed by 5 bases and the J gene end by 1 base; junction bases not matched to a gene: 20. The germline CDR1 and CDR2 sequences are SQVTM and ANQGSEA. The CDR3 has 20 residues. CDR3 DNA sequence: TGCAGCGTTCAACCCATACCCACCGGGACAGGGGACCATTCTGGAAACACCATATATTTT. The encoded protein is CSVQPIPTGTGDHSGNTIYF.

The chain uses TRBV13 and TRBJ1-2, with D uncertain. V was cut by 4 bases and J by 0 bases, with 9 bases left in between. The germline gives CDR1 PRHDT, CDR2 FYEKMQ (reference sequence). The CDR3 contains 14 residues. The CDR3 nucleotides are TGTGCCAGCAGCTCTGACCGTACTAACTATGGCTACACCTTC. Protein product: CASSSDRTNYGYTF.

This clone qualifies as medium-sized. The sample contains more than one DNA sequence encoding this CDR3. The CDR3 DNA reads TGTGCCAGCAGCTTGTTATACGAGCAGTACTTC. It is translated as CASSLLYEQYF. V usage is TRBV28 and J usage is TRBJ2-7; D call uncertain. Trimming left V 6 bases short and J 4 bases short, with 7 bases between. The germline V gene has CDR1 MDHEN and CDR2 SYDVKM. The CDR3 consists of 11 residues.

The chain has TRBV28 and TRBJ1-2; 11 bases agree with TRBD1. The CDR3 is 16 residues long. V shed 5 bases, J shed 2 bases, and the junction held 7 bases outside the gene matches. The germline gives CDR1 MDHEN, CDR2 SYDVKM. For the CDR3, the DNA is TGTGCCAGCAGTCCCGGGACAGGGGGACTAAACTATGGCTACACCTTC. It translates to CASSPGTGGLNYGYTF.

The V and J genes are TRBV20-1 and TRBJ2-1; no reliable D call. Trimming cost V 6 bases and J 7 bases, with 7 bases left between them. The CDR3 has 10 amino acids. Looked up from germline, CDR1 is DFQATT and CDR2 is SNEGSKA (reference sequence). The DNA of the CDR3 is TGCAGTGCAGTGAGGAATGAGCAGTTCTTC. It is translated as CSAVRNEQFF.

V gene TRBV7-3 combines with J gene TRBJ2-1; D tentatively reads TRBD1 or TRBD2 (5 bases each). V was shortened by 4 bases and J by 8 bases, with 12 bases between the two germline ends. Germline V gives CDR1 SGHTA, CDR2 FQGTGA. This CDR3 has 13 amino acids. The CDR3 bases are TGTGCCAGCAGCTGGGACCTGGGCGATGAGCAGTTCTTC. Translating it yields CASSWDLGDEQFF.

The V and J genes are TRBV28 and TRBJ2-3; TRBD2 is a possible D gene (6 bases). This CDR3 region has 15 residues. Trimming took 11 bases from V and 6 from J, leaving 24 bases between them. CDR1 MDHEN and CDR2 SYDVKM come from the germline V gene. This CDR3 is CAGGKGSGLGDTQYF. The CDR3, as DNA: TGTGCCGGGGGTAAGGGGAGCGGGCTGGGGGATACGCAGTATTTT.

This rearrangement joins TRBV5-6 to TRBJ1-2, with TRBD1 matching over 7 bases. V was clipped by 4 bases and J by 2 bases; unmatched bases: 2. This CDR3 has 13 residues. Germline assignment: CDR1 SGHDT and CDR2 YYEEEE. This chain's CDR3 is CASSKGQNYGYTF. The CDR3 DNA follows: TGTGCCAGCAGCAAGGGACAGAACTATGGCTACACCTTC.

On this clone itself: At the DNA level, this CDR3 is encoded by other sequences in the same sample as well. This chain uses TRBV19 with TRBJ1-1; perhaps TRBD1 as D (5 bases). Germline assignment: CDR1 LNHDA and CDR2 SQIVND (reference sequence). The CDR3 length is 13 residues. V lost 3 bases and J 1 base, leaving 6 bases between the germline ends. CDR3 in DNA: TGTGCCAGTAGTATTGGGGGGAACACTGAAGCTTTCTTT. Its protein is CASSIGGNTEAFF.

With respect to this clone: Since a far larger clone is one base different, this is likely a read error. The CDR3 DNA follows: TGTGCCAGCAGCTTCGATAATGAAAAACTGTTTTTT. Its protein is CASSFDNEKLFF. The chain combines TRBV5-4 with TRBJ1-4, with unresolved D. The CDR3 runs 12 residues. The germline gives CDR1 SGHNT, CDR2 YYREEE (reference sequence). Between the trimmed V and J ends, which lost 2 bases and 4 bases, there was a span of 3 bases.

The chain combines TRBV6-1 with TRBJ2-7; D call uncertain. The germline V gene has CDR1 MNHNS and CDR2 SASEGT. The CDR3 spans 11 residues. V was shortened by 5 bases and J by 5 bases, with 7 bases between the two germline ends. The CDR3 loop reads CASSYADEQYF. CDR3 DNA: TGTGCCAGCAGTTATGCCGACGAGCAGTACTTC.

The CDR3, as DNA: TGTGCCAGTAGTATCTCCGGGACCACGAACACTGAAGCTTTCTTT. Protein product: CASSISGTTNTEAFF. J is TRBJ1-1 and V is TRBV19; D is perhaps TRBD1 (5 bases). Trimming took off 3 bases at V and 1 base at J, with 12 bases between the two ends. The germline V gene has CDR1 LNHDA and CDR2 SQIVND (reference sequence). The length of the CDR3 is 15 residues.

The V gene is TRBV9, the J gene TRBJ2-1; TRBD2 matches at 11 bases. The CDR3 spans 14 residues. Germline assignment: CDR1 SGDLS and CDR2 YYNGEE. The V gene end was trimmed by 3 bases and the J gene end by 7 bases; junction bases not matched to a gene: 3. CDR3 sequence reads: CASSGSSGGNEQFF. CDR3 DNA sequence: TGTGCCAGCAGCGGATCTAGCGGGGGGAATGAGCAGTTCTTC.

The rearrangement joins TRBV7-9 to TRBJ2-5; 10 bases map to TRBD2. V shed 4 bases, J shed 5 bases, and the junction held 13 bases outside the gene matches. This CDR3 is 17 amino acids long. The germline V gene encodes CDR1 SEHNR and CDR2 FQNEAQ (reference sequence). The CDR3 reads CASSSTRAGGTLETQYF. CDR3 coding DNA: TGTGCCAGCAGCTCCACCCGAGCGGGGGGGACCTTGGAGACCCAGTACTTC. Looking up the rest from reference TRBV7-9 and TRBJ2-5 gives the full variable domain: DTGVSQNPRHKITKRGQNVTFRCDPISEHNRLYWYRQTLGQGPEFLTYFQNEAQLEKSRLLSDRFSAERPKGSFSTLEIQRTEQGDSAMYLCASSSTRAGGTLETQYFGPGTRLLVL.

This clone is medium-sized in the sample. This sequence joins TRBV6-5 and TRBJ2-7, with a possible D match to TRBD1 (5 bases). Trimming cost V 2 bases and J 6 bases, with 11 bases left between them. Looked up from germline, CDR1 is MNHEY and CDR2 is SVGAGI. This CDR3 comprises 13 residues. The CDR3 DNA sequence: TGTGCCAGCAGTTACGGGCAGGGTCGCGAGCAGTACTTC. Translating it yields CASSYGQGREQYF.

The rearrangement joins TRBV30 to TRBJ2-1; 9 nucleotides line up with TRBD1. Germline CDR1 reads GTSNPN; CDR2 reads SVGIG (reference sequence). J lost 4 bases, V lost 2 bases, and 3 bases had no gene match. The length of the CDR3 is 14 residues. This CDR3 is CAWSWGQGYNEQFF. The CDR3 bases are TGTGCCTGGAGTTGGGGACAGGGATACAATGAGCAGTTCTTC.

CDR3 DNA: TGTGCCAGCAGCTTTGGCGGGGGGGCCTCGTACAATGAGCAGTTCTTC. Translating gives CASSFGGGASYNEQFF. V and J are TRBV5-4 and TRBJ2-1; 9 nucleotides align to TRBD2. Per germline, CDR1 SGHNT and CDR2 YYREEE (reference sequence). J gave up 4 bases and V 2 bases, and 7 bases lay outside the gene matches. The CDR3 is made up of 16 amino acids.

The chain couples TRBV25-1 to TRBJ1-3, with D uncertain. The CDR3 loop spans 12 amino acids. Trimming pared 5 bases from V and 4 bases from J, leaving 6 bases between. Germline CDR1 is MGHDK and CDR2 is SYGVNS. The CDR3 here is CASSLSGNTIYF. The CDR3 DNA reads TGTGCCAGCAGTCTCTCAGGAAACACCATATATTTT.

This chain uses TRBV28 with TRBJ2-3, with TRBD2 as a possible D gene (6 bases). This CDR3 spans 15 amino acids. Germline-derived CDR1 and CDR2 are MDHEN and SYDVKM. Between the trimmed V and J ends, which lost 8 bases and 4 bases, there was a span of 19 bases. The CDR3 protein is CASGETRGGADTQYF. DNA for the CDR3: TGTGCCAGCGGAGAGACCCGGGGCGGGGCAGATACGCAGTATTTT.

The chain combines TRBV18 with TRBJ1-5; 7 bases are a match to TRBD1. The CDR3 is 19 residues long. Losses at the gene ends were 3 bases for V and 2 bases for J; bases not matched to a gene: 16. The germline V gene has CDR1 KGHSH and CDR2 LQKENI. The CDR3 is CASSPEQGPPYSGNQPQHF. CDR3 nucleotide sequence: TGTGCCAGCTCACCGGAACAGGGGCCCCCTTATAGCGGCAATCAGCCCCAGCATTTT.

The CDR3, as DNA: TGTGCCAGCAGCCATAAAAGGGTTGGGAATGAAAAACTGTTTTTT. Its translation is CASSHKRVGNEKLFF. The chain joins TRBV6-6 to TRBJ1-4; D not resolved. The V end lost 6 bases, the J end lost 5 bases, and 16 bases lay between the germline ends. This CDR3 has 15 residues. Germline V gene lookup returns CDR1 MNHNY and CDR2 SVGAGI (reference sequence).

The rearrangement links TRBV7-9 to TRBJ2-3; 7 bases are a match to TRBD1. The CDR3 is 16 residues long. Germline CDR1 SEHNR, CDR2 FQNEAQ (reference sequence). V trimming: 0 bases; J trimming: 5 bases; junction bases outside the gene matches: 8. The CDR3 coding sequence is TGTGCCAGCAGCTTAGCTTTGGGGACAGAGAAAGATACGCAGTATTTT. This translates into CASSLALGTEKDTQYF. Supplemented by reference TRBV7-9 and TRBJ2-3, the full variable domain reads DTGVSQNPRHKITKRGQNVTFRCDPISEHNRLYWYRQTLGQGPEFLTYFQNEAQLEKSRLLSDRFSAERPKGSFSTLEIQRTEQGDSAMYLCASSLALGTEKDTQYFGPGTRLTVL.